This T cell receptor beta chain was sequenced in a study of patients and donors after allogeneic stem cell transplantation. The CDR3 covers 16 residues. V was clipped by 4 bases and J by 5 bases; unmatched bases: 8. TCRdb called the RT-PCR reads again in MiXCR, with one record for every CDR3 protein. The sample yields 20,000 to 30,000 distinct CDR3 sequences, roughly two fifths seen once. V gene TRBV12-3 or TRBV12-4 combines with J gene TRBJ1-2, with 12 bases matching TRBD1. Sequencing used blood, either unsorted or a sorted T cell fraction (not recorded which). This TCR was recovered from a human donor who was either an allogeneic HSCT recipient or a stem cell or donor lymphocyte infusion donor (not recorded which). It is not recorded whose cells these are; they may come from a transplant donor. CDR3: CASSSGTGGYRYGYTF. The CDR3 DNA reads TGTGCCAGCAGTTCCGGGACAGGGGGCTATCGGTATGGCTACACCTTC.